These T cell receptor beta chains were read from a single sample in a study of blood T cell repertoires in COVID-19. The data were produced by immunoSEQ multiplex PCR, yet TCRdb's version contains in-frame clones alone and is incomplete. The sample lists some 270,000 clones, about 89% seen once, with approximately 9% in the top ten. The material sequenced was peripheral blood. Every receptor here comes from a man aged 40-49 years with active or convalescent COVID-19. Both conserved end residues are part of each CDR3. A D gene is named only where the DNA matches it firmly.

.	TRBV7-3	TRBJ1-1	CASSPGLMNTEAFF
TRBD1	TRBV10-3	TRBJ2-1	CAINPGTGVNEQFF
TRBD2	TRBV5-4	TRBJ2-1	CASSSGWREGNEQFF
TRBD1	TRBV5-1	TRBJ2-2	CASSFGTADTGELFF
TRBD2	TRBV19	TRBJ2-1	CASSTSGPEKFF
TRBD1	TRBV11-3	TRBJ1-1	CASSARTGMGTEAFF
.	TRBV6-5	TRBJ2-7	CASSYSMSGAHYEQYF
TRBD1	TRBV5-6	TRBJ2-5	CASSLSSTGEETQYF
TRBD1	TRBV6-5	TRBJ1-2	CASSRGTGGAYGYTF
.	TRBV18	TRBJ1-4	CASSRDNGEKLFF
.	TRBV20-1	TRBJ2-7	CSSQDKREQYF
.	TRBV7-2	TRBJ1-2	CASSLDSNYGYTF
.	TRBV6-6	TRBJ1-1	CASSLMGGANTEAFF
.	TRBV7-2	TRBJ2-2	CATGGPMNTGELFF
TRBD1	TRBV5-1	TRBJ1-4	CASSLTGEVNEKLFF
TRBD2	TRBV7-9	TRBJ2-4	CASSFSSSGGFAKNIQYF
TRBD1	TRBV10-2	TRBJ2-7	CASRDRGSPYEQYF
.	TRBV24-1	TRBJ2-1	CATSISPGAYNEQFF
.	TRBV23-1	TRBJ2-3	CASSQPPYCTDTQYF
TRBD2	TRBV28	TRBJ2-3	CASSNSGVLQDTQYF
.	TRBV30	TRBJ2-7	CAWTAEYEQYF
.	TRBV24-1	TRBJ1-5	CATSGSGYNQPQHF
TRBD2	TRBV7-9	TRBJ2-1	CASAGVGNEQFF
.	TRBV9	TRBJ2-7	CASSVGVSGEQYF
.	TRBV11-3	TRBJ2-7	CASSFYSFSYEQYF
TRBD2	TRBV6-5	TRBJ2-1	CASKTSGGLDEQFF
.	TRBV7-9	TRBJ1-4	CASSLLGNWATNEKLFF
TRBD2	TRBV13	TRBJ2-1	CASSLEVAGPLNEQFF
.	TRBV21-1	TRBJ2-2	CASSASSGNTGELFF
TRBD2	TRBV19	TRBJ2-2	CASSIAAPRGGAWTGELFF
TRBD1	TRBV28	TRBJ1-2	CASKSPGDRDSSYGYTF
.	TRBV18	TRBJ2-7	CASSPPGEVSYEQYF
TRBD2	TRBV2	TRBJ2-1	CATRERGYNEQFF
.	TRBV2	TRBJ2-7	CASRDSTYEQYF
TRBD1	TRBV5-1	TRBJ1-6	CASSPGQSNNSPLHF
.	TRBV3-1/TRBV3-2	TRBJ1-2	CASSQDSGRGYTF
.	TRBV14	TRBJ2-1	CASSQVSRNEQFF
TRBD1	TRBV11-2	TRBJ1-1	CASSSRIGTANTEAFF